These T cell receptor beta chains were read from a single sample in a study of blood T cell repertoires in COVID-19. The table came from immunoSEQ multiplex PCR; TCRdb's copy has only in-frame clones and leaves some out. Of roughly 67,000 clones detected, roughly 92% appear once; the ten largest clones hold about 3.1%. Sequencing input: peripheral blood. These receptors all come from a man between 70 and 80 years old with active COVID-19. Both conserved end residues are part of each CDR3. D genes are given only for firm matches. Expanded clones are given a class, and other clones once, few, many or no size at all.

j_call v_call clone_size d_call cdr3_nt cdr3_aa
TRBJ1-2 TRBV13 NA TRBD1 TGTGCCAGCAGCTACTTGGACAGGACTAACTATGGCTACACCTTC CASSYLDRTNYGYTF
TRBJ2-7 TRBV15 NA TRBD2 TGTGCCACCAGCCGTCCGGGACTAGGATCCTACGAGCAGTACTTC CATSRPGLGSYEQYF
TRBJ1-4 TRBV7-8 NA NA TGTGCCAGCAGCTTAAATGACCGTGGCAGGGTGGGAGAAAAACTGTTTTTT CASSLNDRGRVGEKLFF
TRBJ2-7 TRBV7-6 NA TRBD2 TGTGCCAGCAGCTTCCCCGGGGCGGGGGGCGAGTACGAGCAGTACTTC CASSFPGAGGEYEQYF
TRBJ2-5 TRBV24-1 NA TRBD1 TGTGCCACCTCAGGGGGCCCGGGGGAGACCCAGTACTTC CATSGGPGETQYF
TRBJ2-5 TRBV24-1 once TRBD2 TGTGCCACCAGTGATTCGGGGGGTTTAGGGGAGACCCAGTACTTC CATSDSGGLGETQYF
TRBJ1-1 TRBV2 once NA TGTGCCAGCAGTGAAGGTGAGGGGAGGGCTTTCTTT CASSEGEGRAFF
TRBJ1-5 TRBV10-2 NA NA TGCGCCAGCGGAGCTAATTCCAATCAGCCCCAGCATTTT CASGANSNQPQHF
TRBJ1-6 TRBV2 few NA TGTGCCACCGCCGGGACGGCGGGATCACCCCTCCACTTT CATAGTAGSPLHF
TRBJ1-5 TRBV7-9 NA NA TGTGCCAGCAGCTCGGGAGAGGGCAATCAGCCCCAGCATTTT CASSSGEGNQPQHF
TRBJ2-3 TRBV5-6 NA TRBD1 TGTGCCAGCAGCTGGGACAGGGGAACAGATACGCAGTATTTT CASSWDRGTDTQYF
TRBJ2-2 TRBV5-1 NA TRBD2 TGCGCCAGCAGCATAGGGCCGGGGGGTATCGGGGAGCTGTTTTTT CASSIGPGGIGELFF
TRBJ1-2 TRBV3-1/TRBV3-2 NA NA TGTGCCAGCAGCCAAGATCGAAGTATCGTCGGACAGCCTAACTATGGCTACACCTTC CASSQDRSIVGQPNYGYTF
TRBJ1-1 TRBV9 once NA TGTGCCAGCAGCTCAAGAGGTAGCATGAACACTGAAGCTTTCTTT CASSSRGSMNTEAFF
TRBJ1-3 TRBV6-6 NA NA TGTGCCAGCAGTTACTCCCCCCCTAGCTCTGGAAACACCATATATTTT CASSYSPPSSGNTIYF